The 12 T cell receptor beta chains presented below share a single source sample, sequenced in a study of blood T cell repertoires in COVID-19 (TCRdb year 2020). The library was prepared using the immunoSEQ multiplex PCR assay. As stored in TCRdb, this immuneACCESS dataset retains in-frame rearrangements with V and J assigned. A fraction of the clones does not appear; measured against another copy, unresolved V genes explain less than half of the discrepancy, and the remainder lacks a known reason. Counted in this sample were 300,000 to 450,000 clones; more than 75% of them appeared once. Roughly 0.94% of the sample is held by the ten biggest clonotypes. The sample comprised PBMCs or T cells enriched from blood (not recorded which). All receptors derive from a woman aged 25-40 years who had recovered from COVID-19.

The chain is built from TRBV5-1 and TRBJ2-5, with no clear D. The CDR3 consists of 13 residues. Germline-derived CDR1 and CDR2 are SGHRS and YFSETQ. Trimming stripped 3 bases from V and 3 bases from J, with 9 bases between. The CDR3 nucleotides read TGCGCCAGCAGCTCGCGGTCCGAAGAGACCCAGTACTTC. Amino acids: CASSSRSEETQYF.

The chain uses TRBV6-5 and TRBJ1-4; D is undetermined. CDR3 size: 14 residues. Trimming pared 5 bases from V and 0 bases from J, leaving 7 bases between. In germline, CDR1 is MNHEY, CDR2 SVGAGI. The CDR3 loop is CASSREATNEKLFF. CDR3 nucleotides: TGTGCCAGCAGTCGGGAAGCAACTAATGAAAAACTGTTTTTT.

V and J are TRBV5-4 and TRBJ2-5; D might be TRBD2 (6 bases). Trimming removed 1 base at V and 3 bases at J, with 10 bases between. CDR1 is SGHNT, CDR2 YYREEE, per germline (reference sequence). This CDR3 has 14 amino acids. The DNA for the CDR3 is TGTGCCAGCAGCTTGTCCGGAGGGAAAGAGACCCAGTACTTC. Translated: CASSLSGGKETQYF.

V usage is TRBV21-1 and J usage is TRBJ1-5. TRBV21-1 is given as a pseudogene. This CDR3 contains 15 residues. For the CDR3, the DNA is TGTGCCAGCAGCCTACCGGTTTTGCGCAATCAGCCCCAGCATTTT. This sequence encodes CASSLPVLRNQPQHF.

The chain employs TRBV5-4 and TRBJ2-7, with 7 nucleotides matching TRBD1. Germline CDR1 and CDR2: SGHNT and YYREEE (reference sequence). Germline trimming cut 1 base from V and 2 bases from J; bases unmatched to any gene: 3. The CDR3 runs 14 residues. The CDR3 DNA is TGTGCCAGCAGCTTGCGGCAGGGGGCCTACGAGCAGTACTTC. It specifies CASSLRQGAYEQYF.

The chain combines TRBV7-6 with TRBJ2-5; perhaps TRBD1 as D (7 bases). V was shortened by 1 base and J by 2 bases, with 14 bases between the two germline ends. Per germline, CDR1 SGHVS and CDR2 FNYEAQ. The CDR3 runs 16 residues. CDR3 sequence: CASSLGGTDRQETQYF. In nucleotides, the CDR3 is TGTGCCAGCAGCTTAGGCGGGACAGACCGTCAAGAGACCCAGTACTTC.

V gene TRBV6-1 combines with J gene TRBJ1-5; 9 positions agree with TRBD1. The J segment lost 3 bases and the V segment lost 2 bases, leaving 8 bases of the junction unmatched. Germline lookup yields CDR1 MNHNS and CDR2 SASEGT. There are 17 residues in the CDR3. The CDR3 bases are TGTGCCAGCAGTGAAACCCCCGGGACAGGGCTCAATCAGCCCCAGCATTTT. Translation gives CASSETPGTGLNQPQHF.

This clone was found once. V is TRBV10-1 and J is TRBJ2-3, with a possible D match to TRBD2 (5 bases). Germline V gene data show CDR1 as WNHNN and CDR2 as SYGVQD (reference sequence). Trimming removed 3 bases from V and 1 base from J, with 14 bases in between. The CDR3 sequence is 16 residues long. Written as DNA, the CDR3 is TGCGCCAGCAGTGACCAGGAGAGCGGTCGCACAGATACGCAGTATTTT. Translation: CASSDQESGRTDTQYF.

V gene TRBV7-2 combines with J gene TRBJ1-6; TRBD1 matches 7 bases. The CDR3 loop spans 15 amino acids. Per the germline V gene, CDR1 is SGHTA and CDR2 is FQGNSA. The V and J ends lost 2 bases and 7 bases, in that order; junction bases with no gene match: 5. CDR3: CASSLNRGRNSPLHF. As DNA, the CDR3 is TGTGCCAGCAGCTTAAACAGGGGCAGGAATTCACCCCTCCACTTT.

The chain has TRBV3-1 (or the pseudogene TRBV3-2) and TRBJ1-1, with 7 positions matching TRBD1. The CDR3 contains 14 residues. CDR1 and CDR2 (germline): LGHDT, YNNKEL (reference sequence). V was clipped by 4 bases and J by 1 base; unmatched bases: 3. As DNA, the CDR3 is TGTGCCAGCAGCCCCCACAGGGGGAACACTGAAGCTTTCTTT. Its protein is CASSPHRGNTEAFF.

The CDR3 here is CASSHPDFTLYNSPLHF. DNA for the CDR3: TGTGCCAGCAGCCACCCGGACTTTACCCTCTATAATTCACCCCTCCACTTT. This chain joins TRBV21-1 and TRBJ1-6. TRBV21-1 is a documented pseudogene. This CDR3 region has 17 residues.

The chain couples TRBV3-1 (or the pseudogene TRBV3-2) to TRBJ2-2; 13 bases agree with TRBD2. Trimming at V came to 4 bases and at J to 0 bases, leaving 11 bases not matched to a gene. This CDR3 region has 20 residues. Germline CDR1 LGHDT, CDR2 YNNKEL (reference sequence). The CDR3 DNA reads as TGTGCCAGCAGCCCATTCCAGACTAGCGGGGGGCTACCGAACACCGGGGAGCTGTTTTTT. Its protein product is CASSPFQTSGGLPNTGELFF.